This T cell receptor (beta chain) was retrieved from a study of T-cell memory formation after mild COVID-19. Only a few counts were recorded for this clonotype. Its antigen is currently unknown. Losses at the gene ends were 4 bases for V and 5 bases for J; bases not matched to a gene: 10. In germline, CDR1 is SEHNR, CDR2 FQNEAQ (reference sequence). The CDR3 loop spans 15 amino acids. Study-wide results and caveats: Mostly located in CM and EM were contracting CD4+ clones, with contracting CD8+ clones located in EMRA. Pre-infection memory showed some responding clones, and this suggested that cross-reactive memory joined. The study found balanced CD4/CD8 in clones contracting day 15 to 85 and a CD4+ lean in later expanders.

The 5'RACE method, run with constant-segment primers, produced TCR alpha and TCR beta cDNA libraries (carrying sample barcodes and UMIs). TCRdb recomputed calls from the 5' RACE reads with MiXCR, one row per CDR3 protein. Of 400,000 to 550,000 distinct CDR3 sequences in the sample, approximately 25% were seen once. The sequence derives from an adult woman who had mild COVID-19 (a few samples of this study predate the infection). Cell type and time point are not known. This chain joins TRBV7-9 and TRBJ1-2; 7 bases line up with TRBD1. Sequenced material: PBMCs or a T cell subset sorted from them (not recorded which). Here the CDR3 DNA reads TGTGCCAGCAGCTCCAAAGGGACAGCTTTTTATGGCTACACCTTC. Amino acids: CASSSKGTAFYGYTF.